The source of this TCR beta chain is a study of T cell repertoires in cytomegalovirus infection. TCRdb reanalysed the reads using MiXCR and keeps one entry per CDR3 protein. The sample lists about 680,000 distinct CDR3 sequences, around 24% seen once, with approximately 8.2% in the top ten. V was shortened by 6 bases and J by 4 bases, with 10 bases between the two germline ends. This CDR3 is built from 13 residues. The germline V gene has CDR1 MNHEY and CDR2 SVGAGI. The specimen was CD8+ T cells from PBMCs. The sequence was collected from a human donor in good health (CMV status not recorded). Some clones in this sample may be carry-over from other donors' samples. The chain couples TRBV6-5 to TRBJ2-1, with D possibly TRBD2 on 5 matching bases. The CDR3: CASRTEGYNEQFF. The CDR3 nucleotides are TGTGCCAGCAGGACCGAGGGATACAATGAGCAGTTCTTC.